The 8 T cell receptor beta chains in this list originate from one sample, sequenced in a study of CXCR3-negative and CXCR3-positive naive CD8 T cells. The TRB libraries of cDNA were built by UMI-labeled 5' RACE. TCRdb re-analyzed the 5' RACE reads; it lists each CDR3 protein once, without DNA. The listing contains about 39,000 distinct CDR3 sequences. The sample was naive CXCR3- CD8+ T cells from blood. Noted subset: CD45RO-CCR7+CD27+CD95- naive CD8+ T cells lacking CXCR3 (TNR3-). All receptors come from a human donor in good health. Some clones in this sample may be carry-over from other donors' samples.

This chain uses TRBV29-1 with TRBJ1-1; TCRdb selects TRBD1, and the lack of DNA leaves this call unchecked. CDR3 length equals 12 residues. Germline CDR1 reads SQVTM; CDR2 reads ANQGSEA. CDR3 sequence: CSARPMNTEAFF.

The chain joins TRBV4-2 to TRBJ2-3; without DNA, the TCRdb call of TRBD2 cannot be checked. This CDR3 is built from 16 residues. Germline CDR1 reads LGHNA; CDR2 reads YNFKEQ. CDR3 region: CASSPSGGALSDTQYF.

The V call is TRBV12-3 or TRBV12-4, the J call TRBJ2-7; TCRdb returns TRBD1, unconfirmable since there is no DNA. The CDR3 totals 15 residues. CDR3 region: CASSSYGTGVYEQYF.

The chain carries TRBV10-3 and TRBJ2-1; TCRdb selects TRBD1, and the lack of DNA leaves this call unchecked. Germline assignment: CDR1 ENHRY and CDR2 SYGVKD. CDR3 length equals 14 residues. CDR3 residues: CAISESNGKDEQFF.

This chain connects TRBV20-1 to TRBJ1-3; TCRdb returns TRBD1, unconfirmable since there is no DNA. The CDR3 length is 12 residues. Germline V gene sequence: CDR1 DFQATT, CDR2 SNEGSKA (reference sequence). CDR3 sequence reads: CSVRGRGDTIYF.

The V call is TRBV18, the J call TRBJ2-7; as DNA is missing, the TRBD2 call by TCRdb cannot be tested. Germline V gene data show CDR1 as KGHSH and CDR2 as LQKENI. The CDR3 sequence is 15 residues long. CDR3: CASSSGRGSSYEQYF.

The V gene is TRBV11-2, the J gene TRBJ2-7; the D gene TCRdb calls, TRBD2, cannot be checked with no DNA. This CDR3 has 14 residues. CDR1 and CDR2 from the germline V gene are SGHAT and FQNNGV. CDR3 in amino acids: CASSLERDSYEQYF.

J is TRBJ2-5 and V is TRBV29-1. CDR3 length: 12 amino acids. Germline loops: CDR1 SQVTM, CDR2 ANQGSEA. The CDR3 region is CSVETVKGTQYF.